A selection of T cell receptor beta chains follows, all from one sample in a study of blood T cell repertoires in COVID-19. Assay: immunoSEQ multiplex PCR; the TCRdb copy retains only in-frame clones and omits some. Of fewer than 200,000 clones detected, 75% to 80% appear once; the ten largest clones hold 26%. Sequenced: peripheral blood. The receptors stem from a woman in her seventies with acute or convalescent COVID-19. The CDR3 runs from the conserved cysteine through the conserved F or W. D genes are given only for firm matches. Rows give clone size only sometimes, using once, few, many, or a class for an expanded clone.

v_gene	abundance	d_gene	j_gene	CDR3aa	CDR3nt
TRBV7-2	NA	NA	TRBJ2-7	CASSLRSDSYEQYF	TGTGCCAGCAGCCTACGAAGTGACTCCTACGAGCAGTACTTC
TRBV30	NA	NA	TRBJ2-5	CAWGRRTGETQYF	TGTGCCTGGGGAAGGAGGACGGGAGAGACCCAGTACTTC
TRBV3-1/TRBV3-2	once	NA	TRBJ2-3	CASSQVPAGTQYF	TGTGCCAGCAGCCAAGTTCCCGCGGGTACGCAGTATTTT
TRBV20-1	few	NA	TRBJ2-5	CSASPADWYQETQYF	TGCAGTGCTAGTCCGGCCGACTGGTACCAAGAGACCCAGTACTTC
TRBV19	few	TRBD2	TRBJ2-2	CASSVGLAGPGELFF	TGTGCCAGTAGCGTTGGGCTAGCGGGACCCGGGGAGCTGTTTTTT
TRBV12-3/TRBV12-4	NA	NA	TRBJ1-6	CASSLAGSPLHF	TGTGCCAGCAGTTTAGCCGGTTCACCCCTCCACTTT
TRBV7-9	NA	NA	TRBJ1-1	CASSLPRVPNTEAFF	TGTGCCAGCAGCTTACCCAGGGTCCCGAACACTGAAGCTTTCTTT
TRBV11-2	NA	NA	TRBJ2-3	CASSLLGLGRTDTQYF	TGTGCCAGCAGCTTACTCGGTCTGGGGCGGACAGATACGCAGTATTTT
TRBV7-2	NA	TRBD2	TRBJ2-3	CASSLSSGSSADTQYF	TGTGCCAGCAGCTTAAGTAGCGGGAGTTCAGCAGATACGCAGTATTTT
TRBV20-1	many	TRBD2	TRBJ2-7	CSASSSGSYEQYF	TGCAGTGCTAGTAGCAGCGGGAGTTACGAGCAGTACTTC
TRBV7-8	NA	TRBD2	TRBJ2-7	CASSSIAGGKGQWQYF	TGTGCCAGCAGCTCGATCGCGGGAGGAAAAGGGCAGTGGCAGTACTTC
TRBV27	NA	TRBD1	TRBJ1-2	CASSTADRVGYGYTF	TGTGCCAGCAGTACTGCGGACAGGGTAGGCTATGGCTACACCTTC
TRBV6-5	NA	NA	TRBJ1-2	CASSSPSSPAFYGYTF	TGTGCCAGCAGTTCTCCTAGTTCTCCCGCCTTCTATGGCTACACCTTC
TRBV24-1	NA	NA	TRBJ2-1	CATSDLADGIDNEQFF	TGTGCCACCAGTGATTTAGCGGACGGAATCGACAATGAGCAGTTCTTC
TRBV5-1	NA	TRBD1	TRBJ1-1	CASSLGLSRGLMNTEAFF	TGCGCCAGCAGCTTGGGGCTGTCCAGGGGGCTCATGAACACTGAAGCTTTCTTT
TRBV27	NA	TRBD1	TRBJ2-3	CASRMTGGSDTQYF	TGTGCCAGCAGAATGACAGGGGGATCAGATACGCAGTATTTT
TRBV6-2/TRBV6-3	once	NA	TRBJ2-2	CASSSFGGPGELFF	TGTGCCAGCAGTTCCTTCGGGGGACCCGGGGAGCTGTTTTTT
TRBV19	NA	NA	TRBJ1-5	CASTRTVNQPQHF	TGTGCCAGTACGCGGACAGTCAATCAGCCCCAGCATTTT
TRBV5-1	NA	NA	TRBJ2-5	CASSSTGWETQYF	TGCGCCAGCAGCTCCACAGGGTGGGAGACCCAGTACTTC
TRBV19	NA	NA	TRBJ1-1	CASKPRTGNTVTNTEAFF	TGTGCCAGTAAACCGAGGACGGGAAATACCGTTACGAACACTGAAGCTTTCTTT
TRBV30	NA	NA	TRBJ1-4	CAWSGPGGKLFF	TGTGCCTGGAGCGGACCGGGGGGGAAACTGTTTTTT